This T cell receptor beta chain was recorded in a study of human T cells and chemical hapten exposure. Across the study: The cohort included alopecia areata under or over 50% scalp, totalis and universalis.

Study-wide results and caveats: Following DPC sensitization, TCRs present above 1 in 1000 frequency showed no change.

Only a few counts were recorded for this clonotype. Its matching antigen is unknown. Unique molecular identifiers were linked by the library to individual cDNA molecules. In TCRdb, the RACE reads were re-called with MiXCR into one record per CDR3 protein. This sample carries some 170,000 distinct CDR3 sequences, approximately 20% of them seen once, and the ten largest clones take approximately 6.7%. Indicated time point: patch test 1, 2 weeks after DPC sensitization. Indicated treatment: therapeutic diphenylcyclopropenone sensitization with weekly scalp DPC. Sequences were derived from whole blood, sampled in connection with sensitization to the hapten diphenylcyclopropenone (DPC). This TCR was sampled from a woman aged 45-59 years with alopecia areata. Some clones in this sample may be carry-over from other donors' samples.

The CDR3 DNA reads as TGTGCCATCAAGGCAGGGGAAACTAACTATGGCTACACCTTC. This codes for CAIKAGETNYGYTF. V gene TRBV10-3 combines with J gene TRBJ1-2; maybe TRBD1 (6 bases). Looked up from germline, CDR1 is ENHRY and CDR2 is SYGVKD. This CDR3 has 14 amino acids. V shed 7 bases and J shed 0 bases, with 12 bases lying between them.